The rows below give T cell receptor beta chains drawn from one sample of a study of control samples from healthy donors and cancer patients. Using immunoSEQ multiplex PCR, the repertoire was profiled, and TCRdb retains in-frame clones only, with some absent. Altogether around 140,000 clones are present, about 93% being singletons, with the ten largest covering roughly 2.7%. Sample: blood. These receptors originate from a man aged 35 to 55 in good health. Each CDR3 is given with its conserved first and last residue. A D gene is named only where the DNA matches it firmly. Not every row has a clone size; where given, it reads once, few, many or a size class.

d_call clone_size j_call v_call cdr3_nt cdr3_aa
TRBD1 . TRBJ1-2 TRBV29-1 TGCAGCGCCCTAGACAGGGCGAACTATGGCTACACCTTC CSALDRANYGYTF
TRBD2 . TRBJ2-3 TRBV27 TGTGCCAGCAGTTTAGGGGGGAGGGACACAGATACGCAGTATTTT CASSLGGRDTDTQYF
. . TRBJ1-5 TRBV2 TGTGCCAGCAGTGGAGATAGCAATCAGCCCCAGCATTTT CASSGDSNQPQHF
. . TRBJ2-5 TRBV18 TGTGCCAGCTCGGAGGGAGAGACCCAGTACTTC CASSEGETQYF
. . TRBJ2-3 TRBV7-3 TGTGCCAGCAGCCCCACCGGGGGGCCGACAGATACGCAGTATTTT CASSPTGGPTDTQYF
. . TRBJ2-1 TRBV5-1 TGCGCCAGCAGCCCGTCGGCCTCCTACAATGAGCAGTTCTTC CASSPSASYNEQFF
. . TRBJ2-3 TRBV30 TGTGCCTGGAGTGTGACCACAGATACGCAGTATTTT CAWSVTTDTQYF
. . TRBJ1-1 TRBV5-1 TGCGCCAGCAGGCGAGGGGCTCCGAACACTGAAGCTTTCTTT CASRRGAPNTEAFF
TRBD1 . TRBJ2-3 TRBV6-6 TGTGCCAGCAGCCTCCTCCGGGACAGGGGGGTTAGCGGTTACACAGATACGCAGTATTTT CASSLLRDRGVSGYTDTQYF
. . TRBJ1-4 TRBV5-1 TGCGCCAGCAGCTTCAGTGCAACTAATGAAAAACTGTTTTTT CASSFSATNEKLFF
. . TRBJ2-1 TRBV5-8 TGTGCCAGCAGCCCGGGAATTGAAGGGGAGGAGCAGTTCTTC CASSPGIEGEEQFF
TRBD1 once TRBJ2-1 TRBV9 TGTGCCAGCAGCGCAACCGGGACAGGGGACAACAATGAGCAGTTCTTC CASSATGTGDNNEQFF
. . TRBJ2-1 TRBV6-1 TGTGCCAGCAGTGAAAGAGCCGGGTACAATGAGCAGTTCTTC CASSERAGYNEQFF
. . TRBJ2-5 TRBV28 TGTGCCAGCAGCCCCGCGGGGAAAGAGACCCAGTACTTC CASSPAGKETQYF
. . TRBJ2-2 TRBV4-1 TGCGCCAGCAGCCAAGAACGGCTCACCGGGGAGCTGTTTTTT CASSQERLTGELFF
. . TRBJ2-6 TRBV9 TGTGCCAGCAGCGGAAATAGTGGGGCCAACGTCCTGACTTTC CASSGNSGANVLTF
TRBD1 . TRBJ2-7 TRBV27 TGTGCCAGCAGTTTCTGGGACAGGGTACACGAGCAGTACTTC CASSFWDRVHEQYF
. . TRBJ1-4 TRBV3-1/TRBV3-2 TGTGCCAGCAGCCCGAGGGGCGGAAAACTGTTTTTT CASSPRGGKLFF
. . TRBJ1-4 TRBV28 TGTGCCAGCAGTCCCCCCGGGGGTGCTACTAATGAAAAACTGTTTTTT CASSPPGGATNEKLFF
. . TRBJ2-1 TRBV19 TGTGCCAGTAGTAAAGGTCAGCAGTTCTTC CASSKGQQFF
. . TRBJ1-6 TRBV3-1/TRBV3-2 TGTGCCAGCAGCCAAGATTGGGACGCCGACAATTCACCCCTCCACTTT CASSQDWDADNSPLHF
. . TRBJ2-7 TRBV11-2 TGTGCCAGCAGCTTAGATTCTAGGGGGGGACAGGTCGGAGAGCAGTACTTC CASSLDSRGGQVGEQYF
. . TRBJ1-2 TRBV29-1 TGCAGCGCTGGAGGTTGGGACTCCAACGCGCATGGCTACACCTTC CSAGGWDSNAHGYTF
TRBD2 . TRBJ2-5 TRBV10-2 TGCGCCAGCACCTTGACTCCGGGACTAGGACAAGAGACCCAGTACTTC CASTLTPGLGQETQYF
TRBD2 . TRBJ2-7 TRBV6-5 TGTGCCAGCAGTCTCGAAAGCGGGGTCACCTACGAGCAGTACTTC CASSLESGVTYEQYF
TRBD2 . TRBJ2-3 TRBV4-2 TGTGCCAGCAGCCGGAGATTAGCGGGGGGGCCGACTAGCACAGATACGCAGTATTTT CASSRRLAGGPTSTDTQYF
. . TRBJ2-7 TRBV9 TGTGCCAGCAGCGTCCGGGACTTCCCCTACGAGCAGTACTTC CASSVRDFPYEQYF
TRBD2 . TRBJ2-3 TRBV7-8 TGTGCCAGCAGCTTAAAAGCGGGGGGGACCACAGATACGCAGTATTTT CASSLKAGGTTDTQYF
TRBD1 . TRBJ1-2 TRBV5-5 TGTGCCAGCAGCTTGTCAACCGGGACAGGGGATAACTATGGCTACACCTTC CASSLSTGTGDNYGYTF
. . TRBJ2-7 TRBV2 TGTGCCAGCAGTGATCGTCAGGGCGGCGAGCAGTACTTC CASSDRQGGEQYF
. . TRBJ2-3 TRBV30 TGTGCCTGGAATAATGGGGGGGCGGCCACAGATACGCAGTATTTT CAWNNGGAATDTQYF
TRBD1 few TRBJ2-3 TRBV5-1 TGCGCCAGCACCGGGACAGGGGGCTCAGATACGCAGTATTTT CASTGTGGSDTQYF